This note documents a single T cell receptor (beta chain) sequence. This sample is drawn from a study of blood T cell repertoires in COVID-19. Germline-derived CDR1 and CDR2 are SQVTM and ANQGSEA. CDR3 length: 18 residues. V lost 0 bases and J lost 3, with 23 bases in between. The assay was immunoSEQ multiplex PCR, and TCRdb's table has in-frame clones only and misses some. Of fewer than 350,000 clones in the sample, approximately 83% are singletons; the top ten hold roughly 2%. Categorization into cohorts depended on clinical history that participants reported. V is TRBV29-1 and J is TRBJ1-2; possible D gene TRBD1, 6 bases. The receptor's source is a man aged 30 to 39 who had recovered from COVID-19. The specimen sequenced was PBMCs or T cells enriched from blood (not recorded which). In DNA, the CDR3 is TGCAGCGTTGAAGATCATGGACAGTCGGCCGTCGGATACTATGGCTACACCTTC. Amino acids: CSVEDHGQSAVGYYGYTF.